One and the same sample provided the 9 T cell receptor beta chains below, sequenced in a study of CD4 T cells in relation to SARS-CoV-2 and coronaviruses. These TCRs are of unknown antigen specificity. Sequencing used immunoSEQ multiplex PCR; TCRdb keeps in-frame clones, though not all of them. The data show about 36,000 clones, roughly 80% seen once. The material sequenced was naive CD4+ T cells from PBMCs, cultured in vitro. Subset defined: naive CD4+ T cells isolated by negative enrichment. These receptors all come from an adult with COVID-19.

This sequence joins TRBV7-3 and TRBJ2-5; 9 positions agree with TRBD2. Germline-derived CDR1 and CDR2 are SGHTA and FQGTGA. V lost 5 bases and J lost 2; bases outside the gene matches: 6. The CDR3 covers 15 residues. The CDR3 loop reads CASSAGGPGQETQYF. The CDR3 DNA reads as TGTGCCAGCAGCGCGGGAGGGCCGGGGCAAGAGACCCAGTACTTC. The full variable domain, completed using reference TRBV7-3 and TRBJ2-5, is GAGVSQTPSNKVTEKGKYVELRCDPISGHTALYWYRQSLGQGPEFLIYFQGTGAADDSGLPNDRFFAVRPEGSVSTLKIQRTERGDSAVYLCASSAGGPGQETQYFGPGTRLLVL.

The rearrangement links TRBV5-6 to TRBJ1-4; D is unresolved. Trimming shortened V by 4 bases and J by 0 bases, and 7 bases separated the two germline ends. Germline V lookup: CDR1 SGHDT, CDR2 YYEEEE. This CDR3 is built from 14 residues. CDR3 residues: CASSTSTTNEKLFF. The CDR3 DNA is TGTGCCAGCAGCACAAGTACAACTAATGAAAAACTGTTTTTT.

The chain links TRBV18 to TRBJ2-7; D uncertain. The CDR3 extends over 16 amino acids. Per germline, CDR1 KGHSH and CDR2 LQKENI. V was pared by 4 bases and J by 4 bases, with 20 bases between. The CDR3 sequence: CASSRGSLVNGYEQYF. CDR3 DNA: TGTGCCAGCTCACGTGGTAGCTTGGTCAACGGTTACGAGCAGTACTTC.

This clone appeared a few times. V is TRBV7-3 and J is TRBJ2-1; D gene unclear. Deletions cut 4 bases from V and 5 bases from J, with 9 bases between. The V gene's germline CDR1 is SGHTA and CDR2 FQGTGA. This CDR3 is 13 amino acids long. CDR3 amino acids: CASSSRTDNEQFF. CDR3 nucleotides: TGTGCCAGCAGCTCCAGGACCGACAATGAGCAGTTCTTC.

This clone was seen only once. The chain employs TRBV7-2 and TRBJ2-7, with D uncertain. V lost 2 bases to trimming and J lost 2 bases, with 7 bases between them. The CDR3 loop spans 13 amino acids. In germline, CDR1 is SGHTA, CDR2 FQGNSA. The CDR3 reads CASSLYRAYEQYF. CDR3 coding DNA: TGTGCCAGCAGCTTATACAGAGCCTACGAGCAGTACTTC.

The V gene is TRBV24-1, the J gene TRBJ2-5; 7 nucleotides align to TRBD2. Germline CDR1 is KGHDR and CDR2 is SFDVKD. V lost 4 bases to trimming and J lost 5 bases; unmatched junction nucleotides: 9. The CDR3 covers 15 residues. The CDR3 sequence is CATSEPGAGKETQYF. The DNA of the CDR3 is TGTGCCACCAGTGAGCCTGGAGCGGGAAAGGAGACCCAGTACTTC.

This chain connects TRBV6-2 or TRBV6-3 to TRBJ1-2, with D perhaps matching TRBD1 (6 bases). This CDR3 contains 15 residues. Germline CDR1 is MNHEY and CDR2 is SVGEGT. Between the trimmed V and J ends, which lost 1 base and 5 bases, there was a span of 14 bases. The CDR3 DNA reads TGTGCCAGCAGTTACTTCCTACAGGGAATTTATGGCTACACCTTC. This gives the protein CASSYFLQGIYGYTF.

V and J are TRBV2 and TRBJ2-7, with 8 bases that match TRBD2. The ends lost 5 bases at V and 6 bases at J; junction bases unmatched: 15. The CDR3 runs to 16 residues. Per the germline V gene, CDR1 is SNHLY and CDR2 is FYNNEI. The CDR3, as DNA: TGTGCCAGCAGTTTGAGGACTAGCAGGGCTGTAGGCGAGCAGTACTTC. The encoded protein is CASSLRTSRAVGEQYF.

The chain carries TRBV6-5 and TRBJ2-2, with 7 bases aligning to TRBD1. The germline V gene encodes CDR1 MNHEY and CDR2 SVGAGI. J lost 4 bases, V lost 5 bases, and 4 bases had no gene match. The length of the CDR3 is 14 residues. CDR3 DNA: TGTGCCAGCAGTAGACAGGGTTTCACCGGGGAGCTGTTTTTT. It encodes CASSRQGFTGELFF.